One sample yielded the 17 T cell receptor beta chains listed below, sequenced in a study of brain T cells in children with intractable seizures. Measured with immunoSEQ multiplex PCR; TCRdb has only the in-frame clones, and not every one. Among roughly 64,000 clones listed, approximately 95% were seen once. The sample in question was peripheral blood, obtained at surgery. The receptors shown here come from a boy younger than two with focal cortical dysplasia and intractable seizures.

The chain uses TRBV18 and TRBJ1-1; possibly TRBD1 for D (5 bases). CDR1 is KGHSH and CDR2 is LQKENI in the germline V gene. This CDR3 is 15 amino acids long. V was pared by 5 bases and J by 8 bases, with 21 bases between. CDR3 sequence reads: CASSEARQGRGEAFF. The CDR3 DNA reads as TGTGCCAGCTCAGAAGCACGTCAGGGCCGAGGGGAAGCTTTCTTT.

This clone was seen a single time. The chain links TRBV10-3 to TRBJ1-2; D not resolved. V was pared by 9 bases and J by 0 bases, with 14 bases between. Germline V gene data show CDR1 as ENHRY and CDR2 as SYGVKD. There are 14 residues in the CDR3. The CDR3: CAINRPFPNYGYTF. The DNA for the CDR3 is TGTGCCATTAACCGGCCTTTTCCTAACTATGGCTACACCTTC.

V is TRBV7-9 and J is TRBJ1-2; no definite D call. CDR1 and CDR2 (germline): SEHNR, FQNEAQ (reference sequence). V lost 5 bases and J 1 base, leaving 11 bases between the germline ends. This CDR3 has 14 amino acids. CDR3 protein: CASSPRGGNYGYTF. In DNA, the CDR3 is TGTGCCAGCAGCCCCCGTGGAGGTAACTATGGCTACACCTTC.

The chain has TRBV27 and TRBJ2-1; D is uncertain. Germline lookup yields CDR1 MNHEY and CDR2 SMNVEV (reference sequence). This CDR3 is built from 14 residues. V was clipped by 0 bases and J by 2 bases, with 5 bases between them. The CDR3 region has the DNA TGTGCCAGCAGTTTATCGAGGCCCTACAATGAGCAGTTCTTC. Protein: CASSLSRPYNEQFF.

The chain is built from TRBV19 and TRBJ1-1; the D is unclear. V dropped 7 bases and J dropped 4 bases, with 7 bases sitting between them. Germline V gene sequence: CDR1 LNHDA, CDR2 SQIVND (reference sequence). CDR3 length: 11 residues. CDR3 coding DNA: TGTGCCAGTAATCGGGCCACTGAAGCTTTCTTT. It codes for CASNRATEAFF. The full variable domain, completed using reference TRBV19 and TRBJ1-1, is DGGITQSPKYLFRKEGQNVTLSCEQNLNHDAMYWYRQDPGQGLRLIYYSQIVNDFQKGDIAEGYSVSREKKESFPLTVTSAQKNPTAFYLCASNRATEAFFGQGTRLTVV.

The chain is built from TRBV27 and TRBJ2-1; D is undetermined. This CDR3 is 14 amino acids long. Germline V gene sequence: CDR1 MNHEY, CDR2 SMNVEV (reference sequence). V lost 5 bases to trimming and J lost 4 bases, with 12 bases between them. The CDR3: CASSPRPTYNEQFF. The CDR3 nucleotides read TGTGCCAGCAGTCCAAGGCCCACGTACAATGAGCAGTTCTTC.

This rearrangement joins TRBV7-2 to TRBJ2-3, with 14 positions matching TRBD2. Per germline, CDR1 SGHTA and CDR2 FQGNSA. With 0 bases clipped from V and 4 bases from J, the junction kept 6 bases outside the gene matches. The CDR3 loop spans 18 amino acids. The CDR3 sequence: CASSLAWGLAGESDTQYF. The CDR3 coding sequence is TGTGCCAGCAGCTTAGCGTGGGGACTAGCGGGAGAGTCAGATACGCAGTATTTT.

The gene calls are TRBV7-2 and TRBJ2-3; perhaps TRBD2 as D (5 bases). The V gene's germline CDR1 is SGHTA and CDR2 FQGNSA. The CDR3 totals 13 residues. Trimming cost V 11 bases and J 2 bases, with 14 bases left between them. The CDR3 sequence is CAGSREITDTQYF. Written as DNA, the CDR3 is TGTGCCGGCTCGAGGGAGATCACAGATACGCAGTATTTT.

The CDR3 bases are TGTGCCAGCAGGAATACTACTAACTATGGCTACACCTTC. Translated, it gives CASRNTTNYGYTF. The chain couples TRBV6-5 to TRBJ1-2; D unclear. The CDR3 consists of 13 residues. V lost 6 bases, J lost 0 bases, and 8 bases lay in between. CDR1 is MNHEY, CDR2 SVGAGI, per germline.

The V gene is TRBV27, the J gene TRBJ1-2, with D uncertain. Germline lookup yields CDR1 MNHEY and CDR2 SMNVEV (reference sequence). Trimming took 7 bases from V and 4 from J, leaving 19 bases between them. CDR3 length: 15 amino acids. The CDR3 region has the DNA TGTGCCAGCACCCCCGACGGAACCTTGGGCTATGGCTACACCTTC. This codes for CASTPDGTLGYGYTF.

The V and J genes are TRBV12-5 and TRBJ1-2; a weak D match, TRBD1 (6 bases). Trimming removed 1 base from V and 4 bases from J, with 16 bases in between. The CDR3 has 16 residues. Germline V gene lookup returns CDR1 LGHNT and CDR2 FRNRAP. CDR3: CASGLDPQGRVYGYTF. The DNA of the CDR3 is TGTGCTAGTGGTTTGGACCCACAGGGCCGAGTCTATGGCTACACCTTC.

The chain combines TRBV6-5 with TRBJ2-5; 8 bases are shared with TRBD1. The CDR3 length is 13 residues. CDR1 is MNHEY and CDR2 is SVGAGI in the germline V gene. V lost 4 bases, J lost 4 bases, and 2 bases stayed unmatched. CDR3 residues: CASSSDRGETQYF. Written as DNA, the CDR3 is TGTGCCAGCAGTTCTGACAGGGGAGAGACCCAGTACTTC.

This chain joins TRBV4-1 and TRBJ2-7; D ambiguous. V shed 3 bases and J shed 6 bases, with 6 bases lying between them. Germline V gene data show CDR1 as MGHRA and CDR2 as YSYEKL. This CDR3 has 11 residues. The CDR3 DNA reads TGCGCCAGCAGCCACAGGACCGAGCAGTACTTC. It codes for CASSHRTEQYF.

The V gene is TRBV20-1, the J gene TRBJ2-7; D might be TRBD2 (6 bases). CDR3 length: 15 residues. V lost 3 bases, J lost 0 bases, and 15 bases lay in between. From germline, CDR1 is DFQATT and CDR2 SNEGSKA (reference sequence). The CDR3 nucleotides read TGCAGTGCTAGTCGGGCTAGCGCCATCTCCTACGAGCAGTACTTC. As protein: CSASRASAISYEQYF.

This chain uses TRBV28 with TRBJ1-1; D not certain. V lost 7 bases and J 0 bases, leaving 15 bases between the germline ends. The germline V gene encodes CDR1 MDHEN and CDR2 SYDVKM. The CDR3 is made up of 15 amino acids. CDR3 coding DNA: TGTGCCAGCACCTCGGTGAGACACTTGAACACTGAAGCTTTCTTT. This translates into CASTSVRHLNTEAFF.

The chain combines TRBV14 with TRBJ2-1; maybe TRBD1 (6 bases). The CDR3 spans 14 residues. V lost 3 bases, J lost 3 bases, and 9 bases lay in between. CDR1 SGHDN and CDR2 FVKESK come from the germline V gene. The DNA for the CDR3 is TGTGCCAGCAGCCACAGGGGCTACTACAATGAGCAGTTCTTC. Amino acids: CASSHRGYYNEQFF.

The sample holds one count of this clone. The chain couples TRBV5-1 to TRBJ2-3, with D tentatively TRBD1 (5 bases). There are 16 residues in the CDR3. CDR1 and CDR2 (germline): SGHRS, YFSETQ. Trimming took off 1 base at V and 0 bases at J, with 12 bases between the two ends. As DNA, the CDR3 is TGCGCCAGCAGCTTGTCCAGGGCCCCTAGCACAGATACGCAGTATTTT. Encoded protein: CASSLSRAPSTDTQYF. The full variable domain, with the rest looked up from reference TRBV5-1 and TRBJ2-3, is KAGVTQTPRYLIKTRGQQVTLSCSPISGHRSVSWYQQTPGQGLQFLFEYFSETQRNKGNFPGRFSGRQFSNSRSEMNVSTLELGDSALYLCASSLSRAPSTDTQYFGPGTRLTVL.